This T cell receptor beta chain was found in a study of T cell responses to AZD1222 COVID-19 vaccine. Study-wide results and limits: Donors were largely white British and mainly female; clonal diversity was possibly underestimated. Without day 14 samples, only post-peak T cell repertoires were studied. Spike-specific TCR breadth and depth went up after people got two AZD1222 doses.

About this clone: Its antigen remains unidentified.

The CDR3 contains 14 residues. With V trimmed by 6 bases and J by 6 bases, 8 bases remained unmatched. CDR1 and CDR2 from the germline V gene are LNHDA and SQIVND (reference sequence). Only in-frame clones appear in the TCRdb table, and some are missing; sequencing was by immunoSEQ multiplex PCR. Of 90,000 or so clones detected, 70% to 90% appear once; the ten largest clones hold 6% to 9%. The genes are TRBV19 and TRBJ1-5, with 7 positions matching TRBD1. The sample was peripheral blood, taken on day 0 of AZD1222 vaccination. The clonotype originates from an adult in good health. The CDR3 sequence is CASRWGTEPQPQHF. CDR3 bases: TGTGCCAGTAGGTGGGGGACAGAACCTCAGCCCCAGCATTTT.